A single sample is the source of the 31 T cell receptor beta chains below, sequenced in a study of identical twins. TCRdb re-analysed the 5' RACE reads in MiXCR, keeping a single row per CDR3 protein. The sample includes 150,000 or so distinct CDR3 sequences, 3% to 4.5% of them seen just once. Sequencing input: memory T cells sorted from blood. The receptors derive from a young man in good health.

This clonotype was seen at least ten times. This chain links TRBV20-1 with TRBJ2-7, with D perhaps matching TRBD2 (6 bases). The germline V gene encodes CDR1 DFQATT and CDR2 SNEGSKA (reference sequence). The CDR3 covers 11 residues. Trimming took off 3 bases at V and 6 bases at J, with 9 bases between the two ends. The CDR3 protein is CSASRGIEQYV. CDR3 nucleotide sequence: TGCAGTGCTAGTCGCGGGATCGAGCAGTACGTC.

This clonotype was seen repeatedly, ten times or more. J is TRBJ2-1 and V is TRBV12-3 or TRBV12-4; possibly TRBD1 for D (6 bases). V was clipped by 3 bases and J by 14 bases, with 11 bases between them. CDR3 length: 11 amino acids. CDR3 residues: CASSLGDKEFF. CDR3 in DNA: TGTGCCAGCAGTTTGGGGGACAAGGAGTTCTTC.

There are many counts of this clonotype. The J gene is TRBJ2-5, the V gene TRBV12-3 or TRBV12-4; 7 bases agree with TRBD1. The CDR3 loop spans 13 amino acids. Unmatched junction bases numbered 12, after V lost 6 bases and J lost 11 bases. This chain's CDR3 is CASRLSQGPLQYF. The CDR3 bases are TGTGCCAGCAGGCTCTCACAGGGGCCGCTTCAGTACTTC.

This clonotype has a count of ten or more. This rearrangement joins TRBV7-7 to TRBJ2-1; tentative D call: TRBD2 (5 bases). Looked up from germline, CDR1 is SSHAT and CDR2 is FNYEAQ (reference sequence). CDR3 length equals 13 residues. Trimming left V 4 bases short and J 5 bases short, with 9 bases between. Here the CDR3 DNA reads TGTGCCAGCAGCTCTGGACTCAACAATGAGCAGTTCTTC. Protein product: CASSSGLNNEQFF.

The table lists this clonotype with many counts. The gene calls are TRBV14 and TRBJ2-2; maybe TRBD1 (5 bases). Trimming stripped 4 bases from V and 3 bases from J, with 18 bases between. This CDR3 contains 17 residues. The germline CDR1 and CDR2 sequences are SGHDN and FVKESK. In DNA, the CDR3 is TGTGCCAGCAGCCCCACGAGCAGGACACGGGACACCGGGGAGCTGTTTTTT. It encodes CASSPTSRTRDTGELFF. Full variable domain (rest looked up from reference TRBV14 and TRBJ2-2): EAGVTQFPSHSVIEKGQTVTLRCDPISGHDNLYWYRRVMGKEIKFLLHFVKESKQDESGMPNNRFLAERTGGTYSTLKVQPAELEDSGVYFCASSPTSRTRDTGELFFGEGSRLTVL.

This chain connects TRBV5-4 to TRBJ1-1, with D perhaps matching TRBD1 (5 bases). The V end lost 4 bases, the J end lost 4 bases, and 11 bases lay between the germline ends. This CDR3 comprises 13 residues. Per the germline V gene, CDR1 is SGHNT and CDR2 is YYREEE (reference sequence). The CDR3 nucleotides are TGTGCCAGCAGCCGCCGGGGGGTCACTGAAGCTTTCTTT. Protein: CASSRRGVTEAFF.

CDR3: CASSLGGTSGTDTQYF. CDR3 nucleotide sequence: TGCGCCAGCAGCTTGGGTGGGACTAGCGGCACAGATACGCAGTATTTT. This rearrangement joins TRBV5-1 to TRBJ2-3; TRBD2 agrees at 10 bases. The CDR3 extends over 16 amino acids. J lost 1 base, V lost 0 bases, and 2 bases had no gene match. Germline assignment: CDR1 SGHRS and CDR2 YFSETQ.

This clonotype was picked up many times. The chain uses TRBV2 and TRBJ2-1; 11 nucleotides agree with TRBD2. The CDR3 sequence is 16 residues long. V gave up 5 bases and J gave up 7 bases; unmatched junction bases: 10. Germline CDR1 reads SNHLY; CDR2 reads FYNNEI. Here the CDR3 reads CASSFFTSGRTNEQFF. The CDR3 nucleotides read TGTGCCAGCAGTTTCTTTACTAGCGGGAGAACGAATGAGCAGTTCTTC.

This clonotype was found many times. This rearrangement joins TRBV7-7 to TRBJ2-7; D is perhaps TRBD2 (6 bases). Germline V lookup: CDR1 SSHAT, CDR2 FNYEAQ (reference sequence). There are 13 residues in the CDR3. The V end was cut by 4 bases, the J end by 2 bases, with 9 bases between. CDR3 in amino acids: CASSWGVTYEQYF. Here the CDR3 DNA reads TGTGCCAGCAGCTGGGGGGTTACCTACGAGCAGTACTTC.

This chain uses TRBV21-1 with TRBJ2-1. TRBV21-1 is a pseudogene segment. CDR3 length: 16 residues. CDR3 DNA sequence: TGTGCCAGCACCCCGACTGAGAGAAGGGAAGGCAATGAGCAGTTCTTC. Amino acids: CASTPTERREGNEQFF.

This clonotype was seen many times. This chain uses TRBV24-1 with TRBJ2-5; TRBD1 matches at 7 bases. CDR3 length: 14 amino acids. The V segment lost 3 bases and the J segment 2 bases; nucleotides outside the gene matches: 2. Germline V gene sequence: CDR1 KGHDR, CDR2 SFDVKD. The CDR3 spells CATSDTGAQETQYF. CDR3 in DNA: TGTGCCACCAGTGATACAGGGGCTCAAGAGACCCAGTACTTC.

This rearrangement joins TRBV2 to TRBJ1-1; D possibly corresponds to TRBD1 (6 bases). The CDR3 is 14 residues long. Trimming cost V 6 bases and J 4 bases, with 15 bases left between them. From germline, CDR1 is SNHLY and CDR2 FYNNEI. CDR3 sequence (DNA): TGTGCCAGCAGACCCGGGCAGGGGACCACTGAAGCTTTCTTT. It translates to CASRPGQGTTEAFF.

In this sample, this clonotype turned up a few times. The V and J genes are TRBV4-3 and TRBJ2-1; D perhaps matches TRBD2 (6 bases). From germline, CDR1 is LGHNA and CDR2 YSLEER. Trimming removed 0 bases from V and 9 bases from J, with 9 bases in between. The CDR3 length is 13 residues. CDR3 nucleotide sequence: TGCGCCAGCAGCCAAGAGTTGGGGGGTGAGCAGTTCTTC. Encoded protein: CASSQELGGEQFF.

This clonotype was seen ten or more times. The CDR3 coding sequence is TGCAGTGCTAGAGTCAGCTCAATGAACACTGAAGCTTTCTTT. Protein: CSARVSSMNTEAFF. J is TRBJ1-1 and V is TRBV20-1, with D uncertain. Trimming stripped 1 base from V and 0 bases from J, with 9 bases between. This CDR3 is 14 amino acids long. The germline gives CDR1 DFQATT, CDR2 SNEGSKA (reference sequence).

This clonotype was found many times. The J gene is TRBJ2-7, the V gene TRBV25-1; the D is unclear. Per the germline V gene, CDR1 is MGHDK and CDR2 is SYGVNS. Trimming cost V 4 bases and J 7 bases, with 8 bases left between them. This CDR3 spans 11 amino acids. The DNA of the CDR3 is TGTGCCAGCAGTGCCCGGACGGAGCAGTACTTC. It yields the protein CASSARTEQYF.

This clonotype was seen at least ten times. This chain connects TRBV6-2 or TRBV6-3 to TRBJ2-5; 9 bases agree with TRBD1. V was pared by 0 bases and J by 4 bases, with 6 bases of the junction left unmatched. The CDR3 has 16 amino acids. Looked up from germline, CDR1 is MNHEY and CDR2 is SVGEGT. The CDR3 is CASSYSGQGYSETQYF. CDR3 sequence (DNA): TGTGCCAGCAGTTACTCTGGACAGGGGTATTCAGAGACCCAGTACTTC.

This clonotype was counted many times. The chain recombines TRBV11-2 with TRBJ2-1; TRBD2 matches 11 bases. Germline CDR1 and CDR2: SGHAT and FQNNGV. This CDR3 has 16 amino acids. V dropped 2 bases and J dropped 8; count of bases not matched to a gene: 8. DNA of the CDR3: TGTGCCAGCAGCTTACGTCCTAGCGGGAGGAGCGATGAGCAGTTCTTC. It encodes CASSLRPSGRSDEQFF. Looking up the rest from reference TRBV11-2 and TRBJ2-1 gives the full variable domain: EAGVAQSPRYKIIEKRQSVAFWCNPISGHATLYWYQQILGQGPKLLIQFQNNGVVDDSQLPKDRFSAERLKGVDSTLKIQPAKLEDSAVYLCASSLRPSGRSDEQFFGPGTRLTVL.

This clonotype was picked up many times. The chain joins TRBV30 to TRBJ2-1, with unresolved D. The CDR3 loop spans 11 amino acids. Per germline, CDR1 GTSNPN and CDR2 SVGIG (reference sequence). V lost 3 bases to trimming and J lost 9 bases, with 9 bases between them. CDR3 bases: TGTGCCTGGAGAATCAACAGTGAGCAGTTCTTC. Its protein product is CAWRINSEQFF.

In this sample, this clonotype turned up many times. The chain uses TRBV9 and TRBJ2-5; TRBD2 matches 12 bases. The CDR3 has 15 residues. Germline loops: CDR1 SGDLS, CDR2 YYNGEE. J gave up 5 bases and V 0 bases, and 2 bases lay outside the gene matches. This CDR3 reads CASSVVGTSGETQYF. The DNA of the CDR3 is TGTGCCAGCAGCGTAGTCGGGACTAGCGGGGAGACCCAGTACTTC.

The sample holds many counts of this clonotype. The chain recombines TRBV24-1 with TRBJ2-1; D may be TRBD2 (6 bases). The CDR3 has 16 residues. Trimming cost V 0 bases and J 0 bases, with 8 bases left between them. Looked up from germline, CDR1 is KGHDR and CDR2 is SFDVKD. The CDR3 nucleotides read TGTGCCACCAGTGATTTGGGGGGGAGCTCCTACAATGAGCAGTTCTTC. This gives the protein CATSDLGGSSYNEQFF.

This clonotype was counted many times. This chain connects TRBV12-3 or TRBV12-4 to TRBJ1-6; no clear D. With 6 bases removed from V and 9 bases from J, the gap between germline ends came to 12 bases. CDR3 length equals 13 residues. The CDR3 nucleotides are TGTGCCAGCAGGCCAAGTGTGGGTTCACCCCTCCACTTT. Amino acids: CASRPSVGSPLHF.

This clonotype was seen ten or more times. The V and J genes are TRBV5-1 and TRBJ2-1, with 9 bases identical to TRBD2. This CDR3 region has 16 residues. Germline V lookup: CDR1 SGHRS, CDR2 YFSETQ. With 0 bases clipped from V and 9 bases from J, the junction kept 10 bases outside the gene matches. CDR3 region: CASSLALAGPGFEQFF. In nucleotides, the CDR3 is TGCGCCAGCAGCTTGGCCCTAGCGGGACCGGGGTTTGAGCAGTTCTTC. The full variable domain, with the rest looked up from reference TRBV5-1 and TRBJ2-1, is KAGVTQTPRYLIKTRGQQVTLSCSPISGHRSVSWYQQTPGQGLQFLFEYFSETQRNKGNFPGRFSGRQFSNSRSEMNVSTLELGDSALYLCASSLALAGPGFEQFFGPGTRLTVL.

This clonotype was recorded many times. J is TRBJ2-7 and V is TRBV28, with D perhaps given as TRBD1 or TRBD2 (5 bases each). Germline assignment: CDR1 MDHEN and CDR2 SYDVKM. This CDR3 comprises 14 residues. V was trimmed by 5 bases and J by 0 bases, leaving 11 bases between them. The CDR3 DNA follows: TGTGCCAGCAGTCCTCGGGACGGCTCCTACGAGCAGTACTTC. It translates to CASSPRDGSYEQYF.

Many counts were recorded for this clonotype. The genes are TRBV20-1 and TRBJ2-5, with 7 bases that match TRBD2. There are 13 residues in the CDR3. From germline, CDR1 is DFQATT and CDR2 SNEGSKA (reference sequence). The ends lost 5 bases at V and 1 base at J; junction bases unmatched: 4. CDR3 coding DNA: TGCAGTGCTCAGGGACTAACCCAAGAGACCCAGTACTTC. Translated: CSAQGLTQETQYF.

This clonotype was recorded at least ten times. The rearrangement joins TRBV5-1 to TRBJ2-2; no clear D. The V end was cut by 0 bases, the J end by 3 bases, with 9 bases between. CDR3 length: 15 amino acids. Germline V CDR1 and CDR2: SGHRS, YFSETQ. CDR3 protein: CASSLGGGDTGELFF. CDR3 DNA sequence: TGCGCCAGCAGCTTGGGAGGTGGGGACACCGGGGAGCTGTTTTTT.

This clonotype was seen at least ten times. The chain couples TRBV21-1 to TRBJ2-1; the table's D call, TRBD1, has no DNA check behind it. TRBV21-1 is assigned pseudogene status. The CDR3 extends over 19 amino acids. The CDR3 DNA is TGTGCCAGCAGCAACAGGGACCACAAGAAGCGAAGCTCCTACAATGAGCAGTTCTTC. It translates to CASSNRDHKKRSSYNEQFF.

This clonotype was found many times. The CDR3 nucleotides are TGTGCCAGCAGACCAACTAGGATAACCTACAATGAGCAGTTCTTC. This gives the protein CASRPTRITYNEQFF. The rearrangement joins TRBV27 to TRBJ2-1, with D possibly TRBD2 on 5 matching bases. The CDR3 is 15 residues long. With 6 bases removed from V and 2 bases from J, the gap between germline ends came to 14 bases. The germline CDR1 and CDR2 sequences are MNHEY and SMNVEV (reference sequence).

This clonotype was seen ten or more times. V and J are TRBV20-1 and TRBJ1-1, with no clear D. CDR1 and CDR2 (germline): DFQATT, SNEGSKA (reference sequence). This CDR3 has 15 residues. The chain's CDR3 is CRFGGRRVDTEMAFF. CDR3 DNA sequence: TGCCGGTTTGGTGGGCGAAGGGTAGATACGGAGATGGCTTTCTTT.

In this sample, this clonotype turned up many times. The J gene is TRBJ2-7, the V gene TRBV9, with 10 bases lining up with TRBD2. Germline lookup yields CDR1 SGDLS and CDR2 YYNGEE. The CDR3 is 15 residues long. V lost 3 bases, J lost 3 bases, and 6 bases stayed unmatched. CDR3: CASSATGLAIYEQYF. The CDR3 region has the DNA TGTGCCAGCAGCGCCACGGGACTAGCGATCTACGAGCAGTACTTC.

At least ten counts were recorded for this clonotype. J is TRBJ1-5 and V is TRBV9; no definite D call. The CDR3 totals 15 residues. Trimming cost V 3 bases and J 0 bases, with 10 bases left between them. The germline gives CDR1 SGDLS, CDR2 YYNGEE. For the CDR3, the DNA is TGTGCCAGCAGCGGGACCCCATATAGCAATCAGCCCCAGCATTTT. Its protein is CASSGTPYSNQPQHF.

The J gene is TRBJ2-3, the V gene TRBV4-3; D unclear. Trimming pared 0 bases from V and 5 bases from J, leaving 12 bases between. The CDR3 is 15 amino acids. Germline lookup yields CDR1 LGHNA and CDR2 YSLEER. The CDR3, as DNA: TGCGCCAGCAGCCAAGAGTTCCGCCCAGGAGATACGCAGTATTTT. It encodes CASSQEFRPGDTQYF.